These 24 T cell receptor beta chains came from one sample sequenced in a study of T cells expressing NK-cell markers. After re-calling the 5' RACE reads, TCRdb lists one entry per CDR3 protein, DNA absent. The sample table includes 450,000 to 600,000 distinct CDR3 sequences. The sample taken for sequencing was blood T cells: a sorted CD56 or NKG2C T cell subset, CD4+ or CD8+ T cells, or bulk PBMC T cells (not recorded which). Receptor source: a man aged 18 to 30 in good health.

The CDR3 protein is CASSFPGQPNYGYTF. The chain has TRBV7-2 and TRBJ1-2; TCRdb names TRBD1, which stays unverified in the absence of DNA. This CDR3 has 15 residues. Germline values: CDR1 SGHTA, CDR2 FQGNSA.

The V call is TRBV6-6, the J call TRBJ2-3; the TCRdb call, TRBD2, lacks DNA for checking. In germline, CDR1 is MNHNY, CDR2 SVGAGI (reference sequence). The CDR3 length is 13 residues. The CDR3 loop is CASSLMTSQAQYF.

This chain uses TRBV19 with TRBJ2-1; the D call from TCRdb, TRBD2, cannot be confirmed without DNA. The CDR3 is made up of 18 amino acids. The germline V gene has CDR1 LNHDA and CDR2 SQIVND (reference sequence). This CDR3 reads CASSIGRPLADELLGQFF.

The chain is built from TRBV5-6 and TRBJ2-1; TCRdb calls TRBD2, which cannot be checked without DNA. The CDR3 is made up of 18 amino acids. The germline gives CDR1 SGHDT, CDR2 YYEEEE. The CDR3 is CASSSSRGLAGVYNEQFF.

This sequence joins TRBV12-3 or TRBV12-4 and TRBJ2-4. This CDR3 region has 12 residues. This CDR3 is CASSNQRNIQYF.

This chain joins TRBV12-3 or TRBV12-4 and TRBJ2-2; TCRdb's D call, TRBD1, is unchecked because there is no DNA. The CDR3 is 15 amino acids. The CDR3 sequence: CASRGGTGRTGELFF.

The chain links TRBV28 to TRBJ2-7; lacking DNA, the TRBD2 call made by TCRdb goes unchecked. The CDR3 spans 13 residues. Germline lookup yields CDR1 MDHEN and CDR2 SYDVKM. The CDR3 spells CASSSELAGEQYF.

CDR3: CASSSDYHTGELFF. The V and J genes are TRBV7-9 and TRBJ2-2; absent DNA, TCRdb's TRBD2 call cannot be checked. CDR3 length: 14 amino acids. Germline V gene sequence: CDR1 SEHNR, CDR2 FQNEAQ (reference sequence).

This chain connects TRBV18 to TRBJ2-5. This CDR3 contains 13 residues. The V gene's germline CDR1 is KGHSH and CDR2 LQKENI. Here the CDR3 reads CASSPYLGETQYF. The full variable domain, rest sourced from reference TRBV18 and TRBJ2-5, is NAGVMQNPRHLVRRRGQEARLRCSPMKGHSHVYWYRQLPEEGLKFMVYLQKENIIDESGMPKERFSAEFPKEGPSILRIQQVVRGDSAAYFCASSPYLGETQYFGPGTRLLVL.

The chain recombines TRBV7-2 with TRBJ1-3; without DNA, the TCRdb call of TRBD1 cannot be checked. Per germline, CDR1 SGHTA and CDR2 FQGNSA. The CDR3 loop spans 14 amino acids. This chain's CDR3 is CASSPDRAGNTIYF.

V gene TRBV20-1 combines with J gene TRBJ2-2; the TCRdb D gene call, TRBD1, has no DNA to confirm it. This CDR3 is 16 amino acids long. Germline-derived CDR1 and CDR2 are DFQATT and SNEGSKA (reference sequence). The chain's CDR3 is CSARTRQTDNTGELFF.

The chain combines TRBV29-1 with TRBJ1-1. Germline values: CDR1 SQVTM, CDR2 ANQGSEA. The length of the CDR3 is 11 residues. CDR3: CSVDRNTEAFF.

The rearrangement uses TRBV29-1 and TRBJ2-1; there is no DNA to check the TCRdb D call of TRBD2. Germline CDR1 reads SQVTM; CDR2 reads ANQGSEA. CDR3 length equals 11 residues. The CDR3 here is CSVESGLGEFF.

The rearrangement uses TRBV4-3 and TRBJ2-1; lacking DNA, the TRBD2 call made by TCRdb goes unchecked. The CDR3 is made up of 15 amino acids. Germline V gene data show CDR1 as LGHNA and CDR2 as YSLEER. This CDR3 reads CASSQDSGLYNEQFF.

V is TRBV29-1 and J is TRBJ2-1. Per the germline V gene, CDR1 is SQVTM and CDR2 is ANQGSEA. The CDR3 runs to 13 residues. CDR3: CSVVGDFSHEQFF.

The gene calls are TRBV5-5 and TRBJ2-1; TCRdb proposes TRBD1, but this gene call is untestable without DNA. Germline CDR1 SGHKS, CDR2 YYEKEE (reference sequence). The CDR3 covers 16 residues. The CDR3 protein is CASSLGPGQTYNEQFF.

V and J are TRBV11-2 and TRBJ2-1; TCRdb outputs TRBD1, but without DNA this stays unchecked. This CDR3 is built from 14 residues. Germline V CDR1 and CDR2: SGHAT, FQNNGV. This chain's CDR3 is CASSPRREWNEQFF.

The V and J genes are TRBV4-2 and TRBJ1-1. Germline V gives CDR1 LGHNA, CDR2 YNFKEQ. The CDR3 sequence is 18 residues long. The CDR3 loop is CASSPFLGLIGRNTEAFF.

The chain uses TRBV5-1 and TRBJ1-2. Germline V gene sequence: CDR1 SGHRS, CDR2 YFSETQ. The CDR3 runs to 14 residues. The CDR3 protein is CASSLAWGEDGYTF. Supplemented by reference TRBV5-1 and TRBJ1-2, the full variable domain reads KAGVTQTPRYLIKTRGQQVTLSCSPISGHRSVSWYQQTPGQGLQFLFEYFSETQRNKGNFPGRFSGRQFSNSRSEMNVSTLELGDSALYLCASSLAWGEDGYTFGSGTRLTVV.

The J gene is TRBJ2-1, the V gene TRBV20-1; the TCRdb call, TRBD1, lacks DNA for checking. The CDR3 spans 14 residues. The germline V gene has CDR1 DFQATT and CDR2 SNEGSKA (reference sequence). CDR3 amino acids: CSARRGLANNEQFF.

The rearrangement links TRBV3-1 to TRBJ1-1; TCRdb selects TRBD1, and the lack of DNA leaves this call unchecked. Germline values: CDR1 LGHDT, CDR2 YNNKEL (reference sequence). CDR3 length: 16 amino acids. The CDR3 loop is CASSPLQWAEGTEAFF.

The chain is built from TRBV7-2 and TRBJ2-3. CDR3 length equals 14 residues. Germline V lookup: CDR1 SGHTA, CDR2 FQGNSA. CDR3 sequence: CASSPQTATDTQYF.

The genes are TRBV10-3 and TRBJ2-7; the D call from TCRdb, TRBD1, cannot be confirmed without DNA. CDR1 and CDR2 from the germline V gene are ENHRY and SYGVKD. This CDR3 is built from 14 residues. The CDR3 sequence is CAISEVKGAHEQYF.

The rearrangement uses TRBV20-1 and TRBJ2-7; TCRdb's D gene call, TRBD2, goes unchecked for lack of DNA. The germline CDR1 and CDR2 sequences are DFQATT and SNEGSKA (reference sequence). CDR3 length: 15 residues. CDR3 region: CSATARDLVGYEQYF.